This T cell receptor (beta chain) was sequenced in a study of CD8+CD57+ T cells in acquired aplastic anemia. In patients chosen for sequencing, flow cytometry had shown CD8+CD57+ cell expansion. Patients were untreated when blood was sampled. Researchers used genomic DNA as the template to profile TCR beta VDJ and CDR3. TCRdb ran MiXCR on the reads and lists one entry per CDR3 protein. The table shows 250,000 to 300,000 distinct CDR3 sequences, with approximately 60% occurring only once. This CDR3 comprises 14 residues. V lost 4 bases and J lost 0, with 9 bases in between. CDR1 and CDR2 from the germline V gene are SGHTA and FQGTGA.

This TCR was recovered from a human donor with aplastic anemia. The chain carries TRBV7-3 and TRBJ1-1; D unresolved. The sequencing sample was made of sorted CD4+, CD8+, or CD8+CD57+ T cells (not recorded which) from PBMCs. The CDR3 DNA follows: TGTGCCAGCAGCTCCGACACGTTGAACACTGAAGCTTTCTTT. Translating it yields CASSSDTLNTEAFF.